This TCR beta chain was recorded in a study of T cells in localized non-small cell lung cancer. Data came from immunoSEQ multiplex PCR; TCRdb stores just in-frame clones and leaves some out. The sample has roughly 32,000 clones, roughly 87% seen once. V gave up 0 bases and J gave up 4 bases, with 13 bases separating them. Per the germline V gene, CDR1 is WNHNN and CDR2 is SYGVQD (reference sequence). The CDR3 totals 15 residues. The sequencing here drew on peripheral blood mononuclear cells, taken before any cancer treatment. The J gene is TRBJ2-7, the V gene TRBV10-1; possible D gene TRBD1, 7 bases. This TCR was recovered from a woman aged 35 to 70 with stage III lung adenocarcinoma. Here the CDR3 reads CASSESMTGRYEQYF. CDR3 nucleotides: TGCGCCAGCAGTGAGTCGATGACAGGGAGGTACGAGCAGTACTTC.